This entry is about one T cell receptor (beta chain). Its antigen remains undetermined. One end of the junction does not line up with germline, which may come from a read error. Library creation used the immunoSEQ multiplex PCR assay. The table was pulled from immuneACCESS by TCRdb, which kept in-frame rearrangements only. Such tables lose some clones; where checked, under half of the loss comes from unresolved V genes, and the rest has no known cause. This sample comprises 15,000 or so clones, 86% of them detected only once. The top ten hold under 20% of the sample. The sample is drawn from a study of T cell changes during pregnancy in multiple sclerosis (dated by TCRdb to the late 2010s). Study-level background: Changes in the T cell repertoire over the course of pregnancy were examined in this study in women with multiple sclerosis.

The sequence derives from a female donor with multiple sclerosis, enrolled in a pregnancy study. Sequencing was performed on CD8+ T cells from peripheral blood mononuclear cells, taken in the first trimester of pregnancy.

In nucleotide form, the sequence is TGTGCCAGCAGTAGACTAGCGGATTACAATAAGCAGTTCTTC. This encodes CASSRLADYNKQFF. The chain is encoded by TRBV2 joined to TRBJ2-1; TRBD2 aligns with 9 central bases. The CDR3 runs 14 residues from the cysteine to the phenylalanine. The entry retains the CDR3 DNA only, 42 bases that are in frame from base 1. Per the germline V gene, SNHLY is the CDR1 and FYNNEI is the CDR2.